This TCR beta chain was identified during a study of cytomegalovirus exposure and HLA in healthy donors. On this clone itself: Antigen specificity is unknown.

The PCR used 60 Vbeta and 13 Jbeta primers. Clones were read by immunoSEQ multiplex PCR, and TCRdb kept only the in-frame ones, dropping some. The data hold about 60,000 clones, with about three quarters observed a single time. Broader study findings: A list of 150 or so TCR beta chains associated with cytomegalovirus was given. What was likely a sequencing artifact was a cluster of highly shared sequence variants. Trimming of TCR beta V- and J-genes showed a link, identified in a later analysis, to a missense DCLRE1C variant.

CDR3 length: 11 amino acids. V gave up 4 bases and J gave up 5 bases, with 8 bases separating them. CDR1 is SQVTM and CDR2 is ANQGSEA in the germline V gene. The receptor was derived from a female donor in good health and CMV-seronegative. Input material: PBMCs. The chain couples TRBV29-1 to TRBJ2-5, with D tentatively TRBD2 (5 bases). In DNA form, the CDR3 reads TGCAGCGTTGGACCGGGGGAGACCCAGTACTTC. It specifies CSVGPGETQYF. The full variable domain, rest sourced from reference TRBV29-1 and TRBJ2-5, is SAVISQKPSRDICQRGTSLTIQCQVDSQVTMMFWYRQQPGQSLTLIATANQGSEATYESGFVIDKFPISRPNLTFSTLTVSNMSPEDSSIYLCSVGPGETQYFGPGTRLLVL.